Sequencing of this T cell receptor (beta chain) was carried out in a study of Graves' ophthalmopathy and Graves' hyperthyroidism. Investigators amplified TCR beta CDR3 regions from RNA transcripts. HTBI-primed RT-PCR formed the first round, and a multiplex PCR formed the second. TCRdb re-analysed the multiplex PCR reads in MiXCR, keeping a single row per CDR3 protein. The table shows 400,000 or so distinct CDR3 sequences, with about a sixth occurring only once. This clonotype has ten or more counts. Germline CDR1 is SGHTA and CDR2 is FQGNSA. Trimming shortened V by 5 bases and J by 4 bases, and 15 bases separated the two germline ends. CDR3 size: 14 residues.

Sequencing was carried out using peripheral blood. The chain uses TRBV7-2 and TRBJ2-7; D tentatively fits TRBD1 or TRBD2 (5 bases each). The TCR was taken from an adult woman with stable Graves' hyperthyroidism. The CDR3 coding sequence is TGTGCCAGCAGCCCCGCCCGGGGCTGGTACGAGCAGTACTTC. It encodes CASSPARGWYEQYF.